This entry describes one T cell receptor (beta chain). Its antigen is still unknown. The input lacks base qualities; no much larger clone sits a single base away. This entry is derived from a study of control samples from healthy donors and cancer patients (TCRdb year 2020). Trimming takes 6 bases off V and 8 bases off J; junction bases not matched to a gene: 8. The CDR3 runs 13 amino acids, cysteine and phenylalanine included. The CDR3 DNA has 39 bases and is translated from base 1. Library generation was performed with the immunoSEQ multiplex PCR assay. TCRdb mirrors the immuneACCESS table, restricted to in-frame sequences. Some clones are absent from its copies; in checked studies, under half trace to an unresolved V gene, and the reason for the others is unknown. The sample table holds around 80,000 clones, of which approximately 94% were seen once. The ten biggest clones cover approximately 3% of the sample.

The chain was built from TRBV12-3 or TRBV12-4 and TRBJ1-2; the junction holds 8 bases that match TRBD1. Source material: blood. This clonotype was sampled from a woman in her thirties in good health. Here the CDR3 is given as CASSGGTGRGYTF. The DNA sequence is TGTGCCAGCAGCGGGGGGACAGGCCGAGGCTACACCTTC.